This T cell receptor beta chain was profiled in a study of CD8+ T cells in alopecia areata. In each case, RNA was isolated and then reverse transcribed into cDNA as the sequencing template. Data came from immunoSEQ multiplex PCR; TCRdb stores just in-frame clones and leaves some out. The data show around 160,000 clones, around 86% seen once. Trimming removed 9 bases at V and 6 bases at J, with 17 bases between. CDR1 and CDR2 (germline): LNHDA, SQIVND (reference sequence). The CDR3 extends over 13 amino acids. Obtained from alopecia areata patients were lesional scalp punch biopsies along with peripheral blood.

This clonotype was obtained from a human donor with alopecia areata. Sequencing was performed on CD8+ T cells sorted from blood, taken at week 0. The chain links TRBV19 to TRBJ1-2; D is unclear. DNA of the CDR3: TGTGCCAGCCTCGGACCTCCACGGGATGGCTACACCTTC. Translation gives CASLGPPRDGYTF.